The rows below give T cell receptor beta chains drawn from one sample of a study of cytomegalovirus exposure and HLA in healthy donors. Here immunoSEQ multiplex PCR was the method, and the copy in TCRdb shows in-frame clones only, minus some. The sample records about 200,000 clones, roughly 80% being singletons. The specimen sequenced was PBMCs. The receptors were sampled from a woman between 18 and 29 years old in good health and CMV-seronegative. Both conserved end residues are part of each CDR3. Fields, in order: D gene, V gene, clone size, J gene, CDR3 DNA, CDR3 protein. A D gene is named only where the DNA matches it firmly. Size values are once, few and many counts, or a class for expanded clones, and some rows have none.

D gene: TRBD2; V gene: TRBV25-1; clone size: NA; J gene: TRBJ2-5; CDR3 DNA: TGTGCCAGCAGTGAGAGAAGGACTAGCGGGAGCGGAGCGGAGACCCAGTACTTC; CDR3 protein: CASSERRTSGSGAETQYF
D gene: TRBD1; V gene: TRBV2; clone size: NA; J gene: TRBJ2-3; CDR3 DNA: TGTGCCAGCAGGACCGACAGGGACACAGATACGCAGTATTTT; CDR3 protein: CASRTDRDTDTQYF
D gene: TRBD1; V gene: TRBV11-2; clone size: NA; J gene: TRBJ2-7; CDR3 DNA: TGTGCCAGCAGCAACCGGGACAGGGTGTACGAGCAGTACTTC; CDR3 protein: CASSNRDRVYEQYF
D gene: NA; V gene: TRBV6-1; clone size: NA; J gene: TRBJ2-1; CDR3 DNA: TGTGCCAGCAGTGAACGGGCCTACAATGAGCAGTTCTTC; CDR3 protein: CASSERAYNEQFF
D gene: TRBD1; V gene: TRBV5-4; clone size: once; J gene: TRBJ1-2; CDR3 DNA: TGTGCCAGCAGCCTAGGGGGGACAGGGGGCACCCGCTATGGCTACACCTTC; CDR3 protein: CASSLGGTGGTRYGYTF
D gene: TRBD2; V gene: TRBV15; clone size: NA; J gene: TRBJ2-3; CDR3 DNA: TGTGCCACCAGCAGAGCCGGGACTAGCGGGCCTCCAGATACGCAGTATTTT; CDR3 protein: CATSRAGTSGPPDTQYF
D gene: TRBD2; V gene: TRBV11-3; clone size: NA; J gene: TRBJ2-1; CDR3 DNA: TGTGCCAGCAGCTTAGCTGCGGGAGCGTGGATTAATGAGCAGTTCTTC; CDR3 protein: CASSLAAGAWINEQFF
D gene: TRBD2; V gene: TRBV29-1; clone size: NA; J gene: TRBJ2-5; CDR3 DNA: TGCAGCGTTGGGGCGGGGGTAAGGGAGACCCAGTACTTC; CDR3 protein: CSVGAGVRETQYF
D gene: NA; V gene: TRBV18; clone size: NA; J gene: TRBJ1-1; CDR3 DNA: TGTGCCAGCTCACAAAGGAGGACTGAAGCTTTCTTT; CDR3 protein: CASSQRRTEAFF
D gene: NA; V gene: TRBV5-6; clone size: few; J gene: TRBJ1-1; CDR3 DNA: TGTGCCAGCAGCTTAATGTGGGGAGTAAAGAACACTGAAGCTTTCTTT; CDR3 protein: CASSLMWGVKNTEAFF
D gene: NA; V gene: TRBV10-1; clone size: NA; J gene: TRBJ2-3; CDR3 DNA: TGCGCCAGCAGTCCAGGGCCAGATACGCAGTATTTT; CDR3 protein: CASSPGPDTQYF
D gene: NA; V gene: TRBV20-1; clone size: NA; J gene: TRBJ2-7; CDR3 DNA: TGCAGTGCCACCTCGGGGGATGAGCAGTACTTC; CDR3 protein: CSATSGDEQYF
D gene: TRBD2; V gene: TRBV7-2; clone size: NA; J gene: TRBJ2-5; CDR3 DNA: TGTGCCAGCAGGTCCGCTAGCGGGGAAGAGACCCAGTACTTC; CDR3 protein: CASRSASGEETQYF
D gene: TRBD2; V gene: TRBV11-3; clone size: NA; J gene: TRBJ2-2; CDR3 DNA: TGTGCCAGCAGCTTAGAACAGAGGGAGGGTACCGGGGAGCTGTTTTTT; CDR3 protein: CASSLEQREGTGELFF
D gene: NA; V gene: TRBV5-4; clone size: NA; J gene: TRBJ2-1; CDR3 DNA: TGTGCCAGCAGCTTGATGGCGGAGCCTTACAATGAGCAGTTCTTC; CDR3 protein: CASSLMAEPYNEQFF
D gene: TRBD1; V gene: TRBV4-2; clone size: NA; J gene: TRBJ2-6; CDR3 DNA: TGTGCCAGCAGCCAGGCGGACAGGGGGCGAGGTTCTGGGGCCAACGTCCTGACTTTC; CDR3 protein: CASSQADRGRGSGANVLTF